This TCR beta chain emerged from a study of shared clonotypes between healthy human individuals. Tens of thousands of T cell genomes (around 300 ng DNA) went into each PBMC replicate. Per the study methods: There were no quality scores in the junction-only immunoSEQ sequences, so filtering differed. Clones were sequenced by immunoSEQ multiplex PCR, and TCRdb holds only the in-frame ones, with some missing. The V and J calls and clone size were taken over from that table, and D and trimming were inferred from the DNA. This sample has about 470,000 clones, with about 76% found just once. All participating donors were Caucasian adults from Nashville, Tennessee. Samples left unsorted employed tens of millions of PBMCs for genomic DNA. V lost 2 bases and J lost 6, with 13 bases in between. The germline V gene has CDR1 LNHDA and CDR2 SQIVND (reference sequence). CDR3 size: 15 residues.

The rearrangement uses TRBV19 and TRBJ2-2, with TRBD1 as a possible D gene (6 bases). The clonotype was recovered from a woman aged 35 to 49 in good health. Some clones in this sample may be carry-over from other donors' samples. The sequencing sample was made of PBMCs. The CDR3 DNA reads TGTGCCAGTAGTATAATGCAGGGGTGGTCCGGGGAGCTGTTTTTT. This translates into CASSIMQGWSGELFF.